This TCR beta chain was profiled in a study of regulatory and conventional T cells in RAG deficiency. Genomic DNA came from blood conventional CD4+ T cells gated CD25-low CD127-high. TCRdb keeps only in-frame clones here, not all; method: immunoSEQ multiplex PCR. The table shows 25,000 to 35,000 clones, with 90% to 96% occurring only once. The CDR3 sequence is 17 residues long. CDR1 is LGHNA and CDR2 is YSLEER in the germline V gene. After removal of 0 bases from V and 10 bases from J, the junction contained 12 bases not matched to a gene. Another study also made use of these data, one on regulatory T cells. Per that study: The primer mix had 52 TRBV and 13 TRBJ primers.

This sequence originates from a human donor in good health. The J gene is TRBJ2-1, the V gene TRBV4-3, with TRBD1 identical over 10 bases. The specimen was CD25- CD4+ T cells sorted from blood. DNA for the CDR3: TGCGCCAGCAGCCAAGAAGGGGGACAGGGGCCCTGGTCAGAGCAGTTCTTC. It translates to CASSQEGGQGPWSEQFF.